This TCR beta chain was profiled in a study of cytomegalovirus exposure and HLA in healthy donors. This CDR3 spans 14 amino acids. Germline V lookup: CDR1 MNHEY, CDR2 SVGAGI. The V and J ends lost 6 bases and 5 bases, in that order; junction bases with no gene match: 6. Primers: 60 Vbeta forward and 13 Jbeta reverse. Assay: immunoSEQ multiplex PCR; the TCRdb copy retains only in-frame clones and omits some. The table gives around 76,000 clones; the top ten clones make up 1.3% to 1.5% of it. Sequencing was performed on PBMCs. This sequence originates from a woman in her sixties in good health and CMV-seronegative. The V call is TRBV6-5, the J call TRBJ1-2, with TRBD1 matching over 10 bases. Written as DNA, the CDR3 is TGTGCCAGCAGACGCGACAGGGGGCCTTATGGCTACACCTTC. Translating gives CASRRDRGPYGYTF.